These 10 T cell receptor beta chains share one sample of origin, sequenced in a study of T cell responses to AZD1222 COVID-19 vaccine listed by TCRdb under 2021. The time point label corresponds to: baseline before first vaccination. The library relied on the immunoSEQ multiplex PCR assay. TCRdb mirrors the immuneACCESS table, restricted to in-frame sequences. Some clones are absent from its copies; in checked studies, under half trace to an unresolved V gene, and the reason for the others is unknown. The sample table holds about 72,000 clones, of which around nine tenths were seen once. The ten largest clonotypes hold approximately 25% of the sample. The input for sequencing was peripheral blood, taken on day 0 of AZD1222 vaccination. The source is an adult in good health.

In this sample, this clone turned up once. This sequence joins TRBV5-4 and TRBJ1-6; D uncertain. Germline V gene sequence: CDR1 SGHNT, CDR2 YYREEE (reference sequence). The CDR3 is made up of 15 amino acids. V lost 1 base, J lost 5 bases, and 10 bases lay in between. The chain's CDR3 is CASSLSGYNNSPLHF. CDR3 DNA: TGTGCCAGCAGCTTGTCAGGCTACAATAATTCACCCCTCCACTTT.

This clone was observed once. The chain recombines TRBV7-8 with TRBJ1-2; D is undetermined. Trimming cost V 0 bases and J 8 bases, with 16 bases left between them. The germline CDR1 and CDR2 sequences are SGHVS and FQNEAQ. The CDR3 is made up of 15 amino acids. This chain's CDR3 is CASSLAGPTPGGYTF. The CDR3 bases are TGTGCCAGCAGCTTAGCCGGGCCAACCCCGGGGGGCTACACCTTC.

The chain combines TRBV28 with TRBJ2-3; 10 nucleotides line up with TRBD2. Germline V lookup: CDR1 MDHEN, CDR2 SYDVKM. This CDR3 has 15 residues. V lost 7 bases and J lost 3; bases outside the gene matches: 7. This chain's CDR3 is CASKEFSGGTDTQYF. In DNA, the CDR3 is TGTGCCAGCAAAGAGTTTAGCGGGGGGACAGATACGCAGTATTTT.

V and J are TRBV5-8 and TRBJ1-2; 8 bases line up with TRBD1. CDR3 length: 15 residues. Trimming at V came to 0 bases and at J to 5 bases, leaving 6 bases not matched to a gene. Germline lookup yields CDR1 SGHTS and CDR2 YDEGEE. The CDR3 coding sequence is TGTGCCAGCAGCTTGGGACAGGGGACCTTTTATGGCTACACCTTC. This gives the protein CASSLGQGTFYGYTF.

V is TRBV7-9 and J is TRBJ2-5; tentative D call: TRBD2 (5 bases). V gave up 8 bases and J gave up 2 bases, with 6 bases separating them. Germline assignment: CDR1 SEHNR and CDR2 FQNEAQ (reference sequence). This CDR3 is built from 11 residues. This CDR3 reads CASREQETQYF. The CDR3 region has the DNA TGTGCCAGCCGGGAACAAGAGACCCAGTACTTC.

V and J are TRBV6-1 and TRBJ1-2, with TRBD1 matching 9 bases. J lost 6 bases, V lost 2 bases, and 16 bases had no gene match. Germline V gives CDR1 MNHNS, CDR2 SASEGT. The CDR3 is made up of 18 amino acids. The CDR3 loop reads CASSEFMEYRDREHGYTF. The CDR3 coding sequence is TGTGCCAGCAGTGAATTCATGGAGTACCGGGACAGGGAGCATGGCTACACCTTC.

The chain couples TRBV28 to TRBJ2-7; 11 bases are shared with TRBD1. The CDR3 is 15 amino acids. V was pared by 4 bases and J by 5 bases, with 7 bases of the junction left unmatched. CDR1 MDHEN and CDR2 SYDVKM come from the germline V gene. The CDR3 reads CASSSQGQGAHEQYF. CDR3 coding DNA: TGTGCCAGCAGTTCCCAAGGACAGGGGGCCCACGAGCAGTACTTC.

The genes are TRBV24-1 and TRBJ1-5, with a weak D call TRBD1 (6 bases). V was shortened by 0 bases and J by 7 bases, with 21 bases between the two germline ends. CDR3 size: 18 residues. From germline, CDR1 is KGHDR and CDR2 SFDVKD. CDR3 loop: CATSDLATRGLSGQPQHF. The CDR3 DNA follows: TGTGCCACCAGTGATTTGGCTACACGGGGGCTTTCGGGACAGCCCCAGCATTTT.

CDR3 residues: CASSSLDGSLDTQYF. The CDR3 bases are TGTGCCAGCAGCTCTCTCGACGGGTCCTTGGATACGCAGTATTTT. The V gene is TRBV4-2, the J gene TRBJ2-3, with D unresolved. The CDR3 runs to 15 residues. Germline V gene lookup returns CDR1 LGHNA and CDR2 YNFKEQ. Trimming stripped 5 bases from V and 6 bases from J, with 18 bases between.

V is TRBV4-1 and J is TRBJ1-2; 10 bases are shared with TRBD1. CDR1 MGHRA and CDR2 YSYEKL come from the germline V gene. V shed 0 bases, J shed 6 bases, and the junction held 4 bases outside the gene matches. The CDR3 sequence is 15 residues long. The CDR3 protein is CASSQEEGTGDGYTF. Written as DNA, the CDR3 is TGCGCCAGCAGCCAAGAAGAGGGGACAGGGGATGGCTACACCTTC.